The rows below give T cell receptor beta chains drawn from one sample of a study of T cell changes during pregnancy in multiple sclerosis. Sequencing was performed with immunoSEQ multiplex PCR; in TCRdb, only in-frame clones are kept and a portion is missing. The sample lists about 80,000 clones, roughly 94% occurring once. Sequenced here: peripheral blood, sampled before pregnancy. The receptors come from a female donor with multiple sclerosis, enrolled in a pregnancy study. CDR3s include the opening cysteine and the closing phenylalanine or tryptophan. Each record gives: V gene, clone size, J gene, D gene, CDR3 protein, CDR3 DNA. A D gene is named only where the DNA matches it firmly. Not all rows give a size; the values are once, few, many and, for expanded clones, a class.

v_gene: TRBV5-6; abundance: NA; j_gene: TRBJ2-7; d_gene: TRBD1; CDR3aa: CASSLLGTGSYEQYF; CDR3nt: TGTGCCAGCAGCTTGTTGGGGACAGGGTCCTACGAGCAGTACTTC
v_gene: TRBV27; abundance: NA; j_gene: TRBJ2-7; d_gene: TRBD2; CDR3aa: CASSSASGSSYEQYF; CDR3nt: TGTGCCAGCAGTTCGGCTAGCGGGAGCTCCTACGAGCAGTACTTC
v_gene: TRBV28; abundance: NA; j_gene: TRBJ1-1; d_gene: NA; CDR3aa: CATWGRRGNTEAFF; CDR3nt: TGTGCCACATGGGGCAGGAGGGGGAACACTGAAGCTTTCTTT
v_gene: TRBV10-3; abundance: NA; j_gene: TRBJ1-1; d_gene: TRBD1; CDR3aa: CAISEDRGTATEAFF; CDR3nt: TGTGCCATCAGTGAGGACCGGGGGACAGCCACTGAAGCTTTCTTT
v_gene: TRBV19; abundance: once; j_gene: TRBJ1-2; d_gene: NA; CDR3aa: CASSIIGMTNYGYTF; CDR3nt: TGTGCCAGTAGTATAATTGGCATGACTAACTATGGCTACACCTTC
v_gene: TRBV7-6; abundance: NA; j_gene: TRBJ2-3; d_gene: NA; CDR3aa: CASSRGSGVSTDTQYF; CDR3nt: TGTGCCAGCAGCCGGGGTTCAGGGGTTAGCACAGATACGCAGTATTTT
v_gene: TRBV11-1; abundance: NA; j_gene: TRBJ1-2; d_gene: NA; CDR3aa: CASSRDTRRGGYTF; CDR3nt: TGTGCCAGCAGCCGGGACACCCGAAGGGGTGGCTACACCTTC
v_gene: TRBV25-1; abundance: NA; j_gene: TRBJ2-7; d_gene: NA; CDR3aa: CASSWGGELGNDEQYF; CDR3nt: TGTGCCAGCAGTTGGGGAGGTGAATTGGGTAACGACGAGCAGTACTTC
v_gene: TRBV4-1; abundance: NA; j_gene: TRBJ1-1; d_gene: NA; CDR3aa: CASSRQFANTEAFF; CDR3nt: TGCGCCAGCAGCCGACAGTTCGCGAACACTGAAGCTTTCTTT
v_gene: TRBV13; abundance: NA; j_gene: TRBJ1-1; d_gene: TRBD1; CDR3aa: CASSSGQDKAFF; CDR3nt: TGTGCCAGCAGCTCCGGACAGGACAAAGCTTTCTTT
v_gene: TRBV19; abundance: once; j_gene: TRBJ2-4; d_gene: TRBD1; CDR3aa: CASSAQGAKAKNIQYF; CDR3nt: TGTGCCAGTAGTGCACAGGGGGCAAAGGCCAAAAACATTCAGTACTTC
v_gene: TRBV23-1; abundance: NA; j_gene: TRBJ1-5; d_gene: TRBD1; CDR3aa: CASKTPPGQGAKGQPQHF; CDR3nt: TGCGCCAGCAAAACCCCACCGGGACAGGGGGCAAAGGGCCAGCCCCAGCATTTT
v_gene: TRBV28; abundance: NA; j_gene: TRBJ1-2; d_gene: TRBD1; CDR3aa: CASSLGVDRGSYGYTF; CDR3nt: TGTGCCAGCAGTTTAGGTGTGGACAGGGGATCCTATGGCTACACCTTC
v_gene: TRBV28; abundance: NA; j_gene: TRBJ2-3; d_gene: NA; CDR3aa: CASSLEAGAGWDTQYF; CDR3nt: TGTGCCAGCAGTTTAGAGGCAGGGGCAGGGTGGGATACGCAGTATTTT
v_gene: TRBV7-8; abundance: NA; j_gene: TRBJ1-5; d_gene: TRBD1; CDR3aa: CASSSRRQQGVKPQHF; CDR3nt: TGTGCCAGCAGCTCACGGAGACAACAGGGGGTAAAGCCCCAGCATTTT
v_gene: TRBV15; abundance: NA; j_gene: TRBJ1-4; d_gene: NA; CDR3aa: CATSRVEWEKLFF; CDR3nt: TGTGCCACCAGCAGAGTAGAATGGGAAAAACTGTTTTTT
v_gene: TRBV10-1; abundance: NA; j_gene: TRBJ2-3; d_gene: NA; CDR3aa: CASSEDPPGEFHTQYF; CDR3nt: TGCGCCAGCAGTGAGGACCCGCCGGGAGAGTTCCATACGCAGTATTTT
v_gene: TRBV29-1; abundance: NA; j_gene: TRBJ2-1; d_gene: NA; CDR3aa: CSVGGGRETYNEQFF; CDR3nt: TGCAGCGTAGGGGGGGGGAGGGAGACCTACAATGAGCAGTTCTTC
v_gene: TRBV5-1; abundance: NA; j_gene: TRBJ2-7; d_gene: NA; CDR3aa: CASSFQTDTYEQYF; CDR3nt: TGCGCCAGCAGCTTTCAAACAGATACCTACGAGCAGTACTTC
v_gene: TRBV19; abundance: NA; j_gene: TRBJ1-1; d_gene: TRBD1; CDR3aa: CASSIGQGWSEAFF; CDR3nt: TGTGCCAGTAGTATAGGACAGGGGTGGAGTGAAGCTTTCTTT
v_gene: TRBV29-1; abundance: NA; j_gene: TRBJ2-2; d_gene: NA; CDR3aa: CATANTGELFF; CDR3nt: TGCGCTACAGCGAACACCGGGGAGCTGTTTTTT
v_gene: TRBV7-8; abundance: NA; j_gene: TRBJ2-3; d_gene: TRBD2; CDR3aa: CASSPRAGGRGDTQYF; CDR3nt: TGTGCCAGCAGTCCCAGGGCGGGAGGGCGGGGAGATACGCAGTATTTT
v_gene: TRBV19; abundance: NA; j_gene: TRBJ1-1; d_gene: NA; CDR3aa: CASSIPNPEGVNTEAFF; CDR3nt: TGTGCCAGTAGTATCCCTAACCCCGAGGGGGTGAACACTGAAGCTTTCTTT
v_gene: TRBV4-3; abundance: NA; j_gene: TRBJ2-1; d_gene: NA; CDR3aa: CASSQDRMLNEQFF; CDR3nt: TGCGCCAGCAGCCAAGATCGTATGTTGAATGAGCAGTTCTTC
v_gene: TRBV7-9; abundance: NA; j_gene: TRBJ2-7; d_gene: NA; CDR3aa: CASSQIGPSYEQYF; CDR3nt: TGTGCCAGCAGCCAAATTGGGCCCTCCTACGAGCAGTACTTC
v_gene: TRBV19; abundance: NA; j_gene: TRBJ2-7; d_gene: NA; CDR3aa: CASSPDSLGKQYF; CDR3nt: TGTGCCAGTAGTCCGGACAGCCTTGGAAAGCAGTACTTC
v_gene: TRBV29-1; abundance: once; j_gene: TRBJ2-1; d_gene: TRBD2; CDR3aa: CSARLAGGPNEQFF; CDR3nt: TGCAGCGCGCGACTAGCGGGAGGGCCGAATGAGCAGTTCTTC
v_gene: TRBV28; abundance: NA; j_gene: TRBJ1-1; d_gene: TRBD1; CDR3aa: CASSGSGQGYTEAFF; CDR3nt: TGTGCCAGCAGCGGATCGGGACAGGGTTACACTGAAGCTTTCTTT
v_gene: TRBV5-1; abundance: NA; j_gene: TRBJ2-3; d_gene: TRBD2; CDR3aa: CASSLTSENTQYF; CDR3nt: TGCGCCAGCAGCTTGACTAGCGAAAATACGCAGTATTTT
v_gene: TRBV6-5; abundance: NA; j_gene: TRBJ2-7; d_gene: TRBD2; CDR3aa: CASSYSLAGWEQYF; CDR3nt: TGTGCCAGCAGTTATTCGCTAGCGGGGTGGGAGCAGTACTTC
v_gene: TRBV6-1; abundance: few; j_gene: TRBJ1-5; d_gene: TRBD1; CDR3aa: CASSGSTGNNQPQHF; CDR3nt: TGTGCCAGCAGTGGTTCGACAGGGAACAATCAGCCCCAGCATTTT